This T cell receptor beta chain was captured in a study of blood T cell repertoires in COVID-19. Study context: Samples of COVID-19 (acute and convalescent) were obtained from the United States, Italy and Spain.

Germline trimming cut 0 bases from V and 1 base from J; bases unmatched to any gene: 4. Germline CDR1 is SGHNT and CDR2 is YYREEE (reference sequence). The CDR3 runs 15 residues. Method: immunoSEQ multiplex PCR; TCRdb's copy keeps in-frame clones and lacks some. The sample holds 330,000 or so clones, about 91% seen once. The chain carries TRBV5-4 and TRBJ2-7, with TRBD1 matching over 7 bases. The sequenced material came from peripheral blood. The clonotype originates from a man aged 25 to 45 with COVID-19, enrolled during active disease. The CDR3 region has the DNA TGTGCCAGCAGCTTGGACAGGGGAGCTTCCTACGAGCAGTACTTC. This encodes CASSLDRGASYEQYF.